This TCR beta chain comes out of a study of blood T cells in healthy people across ages. This CDR3 comprises 18 residues. Between the trimmed V and J ends, which lost 0 bases and 0 bases, there was a span of 16 bases. CDR1 and CDR2 from the germline V gene are MGHRA and YSYEKL. This clonotype was detected a few times. Its antigen is still unknown. General study points: Fewer expanded clones and more diversity marked long-lived versus aged donors. Older age went with lower TCR beta diversity per million T cells, in a roughly linear way. Expanded clonotype changes were possibly confounded by unknown donor CMV status.

No fewer than 7 million PBMCs went into each sample. Primers used in a second PCR of roughly 6 to 11 cycles were a sample-barcoded 5' primer and a J-beta primer mix. One entry per CDR3 protein, called by TCRdb with MiXCR from the 5' RACE reads. This table has some 1.4 million distinct CDR3 sequences, 42% appearing once. What was sequenced was blood. The clonotype originates from a woman aged 18-29 years in good health. The J gene is TRBJ2-3, the V gene TRBV4-1; no reliable D call. The CDR3 loop is CASSQDRVVVGSTDTQYF. CDR3 nucleotide sequence: TGCGCCAGCAGCCAAGATAGGGTAGTAGTGGGGAGCACAGATACGCAGTATTTT.